This passage covers 29 T cell receptor beta chains from one sample sequenced in a study of technical replicates of blood from several donors. The assay was immunoSEQ multiplex PCR, and TCRdb's table has in-frame clones only and misses some. The data show under 110,000 clones, roughly 95% seen once. The source material was T cells isolated from PBMCs. The receptors come from a human donor in good health.

This clone was counted once. Relative to the germline gene, one junction end is altered; a read error may explain this. The chain links TRBV5-5 to TRBJ2-2; tentative D call: TRBD1 (6 bases). The CDR3 contains 13 residues. The germline V gene encodes CDR1 SGHKS and CDR2 YYEKEE (reference sequence). The CDR3, as DNA: TGTGCCAACAGCCCAGGGGACACCGGGGAGCTGTTTTTT. The encoded protein is CANSPGDTGELFF.

CDR3 in amino acids: CASSRGGTGELFF. The DNA of the CDR3 is TGTGCCAGCAGCCGAGGAGGGACCGGGGAGCTGTTTTTT. The chain is built from TRBV27 and TRBJ2-2, with a possible D match to TRBD2 (6 bases). The CDR3 is made up of 13 amino acids. Germline CDR1 and CDR2: MNHEY and SMNVEV (reference sequence). The V end was cut by 6 bases, the J end by 5 bases, with 10 bases between.

The CDR3 here is CASSPQGVMNTEAFF. The CDR3 DNA follows: TGTGCCAGCTCACCACAGGGGGTAATGAACACTGAAGCTTTCTTT. This chain links TRBV18 with TRBJ1-1; tentative D call: TRBD1 (6 bases). This CDR3 comprises 15 residues. Trimming removed 1 base at V and 0 bases at J, with 9 bases between. Germline-derived CDR1 and CDR2 are KGHSH and LQKENI.

This chain links TRBV11-2 with TRBJ1-2; D remains unclear. The CDR3 is made up of 11 amino acids. V lost 6 bases and J 6 bases, leaving 8 bases between the germline ends. Germline V lookup: CDR1 SGHAT, CDR2 FQNNGV. CDR3 in amino acids: CASRSGDGYTF. The CDR3 region has the DNA TGTGCCAGCAGGTCCGGAGATGGCTACACCTTC.

The rearrangement links TRBV10-3 to TRBJ2-2; 14 bases fit TRBD2. This CDR3 has 17 amino acids. The V segment lost 5 bases and the J segment 5 bases; nucleotides outside the gene matches: 7. The V gene's germline CDR1 is ENHRY and CDR2 SYGVKD. The CDR3 region is CAISTGLAGAGTGELFF. In nucleotides, the CDR3 is TGTGCCATCAGTACGGGACTAGCGGGAGCCGGAACCGGGGAGCTGTTTTTT.

This chain uses TRBV30 with TRBJ1-1; D is uncertain. The CDR3 consists of 14 residues. Germline V CDR1 and CDR2: GTSNPN, SVGIG (reference sequence). Deletions cut 1 base from V and 0 bases from J, with 9 bases between. CDR3 DNA: TGTGCCTGGAGTGACGACTACATGAACACTGAAGCTTTCTTT. This gives the protein CAWSDDYMNTEAFF.

The CDR3 here is CASSPTGVNQPQHF. The CDR3 DNA reads TGTGCCAGCAGTCCAACAGGGGTGAATCAGCCCCAGCATTTT. The V and J genes are TRBV2 and TRBJ1-5; 7 bases match TRBD1. The germline V gene encodes CDR1 SNHLY and CDR2 FYNNEI. This CDR3 region has 14 residues. The V gene end was trimmed by 5 bases and the J gene end by 4 bases; junction bases not matched to a gene: 5.

The V call is TRBV9, the J call TRBJ2-7; 7 nucleotides align to TRBD2. The V gene's germline CDR1 is SGDLS and CDR2 YYNGEE. The CDR3 covers 15 residues. J lost 4 bases, V lost 0 bases, and 7 bases had no gene match. The CDR3 nucleotides read TGTGCCAGCAGCGTAGAGTCGGCTAGCGGTTACGAGCAGTACTTC. It is translated as CASSVESASGYEQYF.

This clone was counted between two and nine times. The CDR3 nucleotides are TGTGCCAGCAGTGGGGACTATCCGCGTTATCCCGGGGAGCTGTTTTTT. Encoded protein: CASSGDYPRYPGELFF. V gene TRBV2 combines with J gene TRBJ2-2; 7 bases agree with TRBD2. CDR1 is SNHLY and CDR2 is FYNNEI in the germline V gene. The CDR3 runs to 16 residues. The trim removed 4 bases at V and 6 bases at J, leaving 11 bases unmatched.

In DNA form, the CDR3 reads TGTGCCAGCAGCTTCTTAGGGACTAGCTCCCTCTACGAGCAGTACTTC. It translates to CASSFLGTSSLYEQYF. The chain carries TRBV7-8 and TRBJ2-7; 9 positions agree with TRBD2. CDR3 size: 16 residues. J was trimmed by 3 bases and V by 3 bases; bases with no gene match: 9. The V gene's germline CDR1 is SGHVS and CDR2 FQNEAQ.

The rearrangement joins TRBV5-1 to TRBJ1-6, with 8 bases fitting TRBD1. In germline, CDR1 is SGHRS, CDR2 YFSETQ. With 1 base clipped from V and 9 bases from J, the junction kept 6 bases outside the gene matches. The CDR3 consists of 15 residues. The CDR3, as DNA: TGCGCCAGCAGCTTGTTCCCAGGGGGCAGTTCACCCCTCCACTTT. Translation gives CASSLFPGGSSPLHF.

This clone has a single count. The CDR3 protein is CASTNTHSPLHF. CDR3 nucleotide sequence: TGTGCCAGCACCAACACCCATTCACCCCTCCACTTT. This sequence joins TRBV6-5 and TRBJ1-6; D gene ambiguous. V dropped 7 bases and J dropped 8 bases, with 9 bases sitting between them. This CDR3 is 12 amino acids long. The germline gives CDR1 MNHEY, CDR2 SVGAGI.

The DNA of the CDR3 is TGCGCCAGCAGCTTGGACAGGGGGCACTATGGCTACACCTTC. Its translation is CASSLDRGHYGYTF. The gene calls are TRBV5-1 and TRBJ1-2; the match to TRBD1 covers 9 bases. The CDR3 consists of 14 residues. Per the germline V gene, CDR1 is SGHRS and CDR2 is YFSETQ. The J segment lost 3 bases and the V segment lost 0 bases, leaving 0 bases of the junction unmatched.

The rearrangement uses TRBV12-2 and TRBJ1-2; the D call of TRBD1 is as the table states it, not checked on the DNA. TRBV12-2 is a recognized pseudogene. The CDR3 is made up of 18 amino acids. For the CDR3, the DNA is TGTGCAAGTCGCCTTCCTTTCCCCGGGACAGGGGGATTCTATGGCTACACCTTC. Translating gives CASRLPFPGTGGFYGYTF.

This chain connects TRBV4-1 to TRBJ1-4; TRBD1 matches 7 bases. CDR3 length: 15 residues. From germline, CDR1 is MGHRA and CDR2 YSYEKL. V lost 0 bases to trimming and J lost 10 bases; unmatched junction nucleotides: 8. The CDR3: CASSQDGTEGRKLFF. The CDR3 DNA is TGCGCCAGCAGCCAAGACGGGACAGAGGGGAGAAAACTGTTTTTT.

The chain recombines TRBV2 with TRBJ2-1; unclear D gene. The CDR3 is 15 amino acids. Germline CDR1 SNHLY, CDR2 FYNNEI. Between the trimmed V and J ends, which lost 0 bases and 0 bases, there was a span of 6 bases. CDR3 coding DNA: TGTGCCAGCAGTGAAGCGCTTAGCTCCTACAATGAGCAGTTCTTC. Translation gives CASSEALSSYNEQFF.

This clone showed up just once. The genes are TRBV27 and TRBJ1-1; perhaps TRBD1 as D (5 bases). V was pared by 6 bases and J by 5 bases, with 22 bases between. The CDR3 spans 16 residues. From germline, CDR1 is MNHEY and CDR2 SMNVEV (reference sequence). CDR3 nucleotide sequence: TGTGCCAGCAGCTACGACAACCTAAGGGGCGTAACTGAAGCTTTCTTT. Translating it yields CASSYDNLRGVTEAFF.

The J gene is TRBJ1-1, the V gene TRBV6-5; D remains unclear. CDR1 MNHEY and CDR2 SVGAGI come from the germline V gene. The CDR3 spans 13 residues. Trimming removed 7 bases at V and 2 bases at J, with 11 bases between. The CDR3 DNA sequence: TGTGCCAGCACCCGAGGGTCAAACACTGAAGCTTTCTTT. It codes for CASTRGSNTEAFF.

This clone was detected once. The chain carries TRBV2 and TRBJ2-6; D may be TRBD1 (6 bases). The germline V gene encodes CDR1 SNHLY and CDR2 FYNNEI. With 7 bases removed from V and 4 bases from J, the gap between germline ends came to 14 bases. The CDR3 has 15 amino acids. The CDR3 bases are TGTGCCAGCAACGACAGGTTTGGAGGGGCCAACGTCCTGACTTTC. It is translated as CASNDRFGGANVLTF.

J is TRBJ2-3 and V is TRBV5-1; 10 nucleotides align to TRBD2. The germline CDR1 and CDR2 sequences are SGHRS and YFSETQ. The length of the CDR3 is 15 residues. The junction had 5 bases not matched to a gene; V was cut back by 5 bases and J by 2 bases. The CDR3 loop reads CASRRTSGLTDTQYF. CDR3 sequence (DNA): TGCGCCAGCAGAAGGACTAGCGGACTCACAGATACGCAGTATTTT.

The V and J genes are TRBV5-1 and TRBJ2-3; 10 bases match TRBD2. The CDR3 contains 17 residues. Per germline, CDR1 SGHRS and CDR2 YFSETQ. V shed 0 bases and J 4 bases; nucleotides not matched to a gene: 8. For the CDR3, the DNA is TGCGCCAGCAGCTTGGAAACTAGCGGGATGTTCGCAGATACGCAGTATTTT. This encodes CASSLETSGMFADTQYF.

The chain recombines TRBV14 with TRBJ2-1; the D gene is possibly TRBD2 (6 bases). Germline values: CDR1 SGHDN, CDR2 FVKESK. The CDR3 is made up of 17 amino acids. Trimming left V 0 bases short and J 7 bases short, with 19 bases between. CDR3 sequence reads: CASSQEFVTRAGNEQFF. CDR3 bases: TGTGCCAGCAGCCAAGAGTTTGTGACTAGAGCTGGGAATGAGCAGTTCTTC.

This clone was seen only a few times. The chain links TRBV9 to TRBJ1-1, with D tentatively TRBD1 (5 bases). Germline V gene lookup returns CDR1 SGDLS and CDR2 YYNGEE. CDR3 length: 15 amino acids. V was cut by 0 bases and J by 1 base, with 10 bases left in between. The CDR3 DNA reads as TGTGCCAGCAGCGTAGAGGGGTTCGCGAACACTGAAGCTTTCTTT. Its protein is CASSVEGFANTEAFF.

This chain joins TRBV6-5 and TRBJ1-1; D is ambiguous. CDR3 size: 14 residues. Trimming cost V 7 bases and J 3 bases, with 15 bases left between them. CDR1 and CDR2 from the germline V gene are MNHEY and SVGAGI. The CDR3 spells CASIGESADTEAFF. DNA for the CDR3: TGTGCCAGCATCGGGGAGTCGGCTGACACTGAAGCTTTCTTT.

This chain joins TRBV27 and TRBJ2-7; tentative D call: TRBD1 (5 bases). Germline CDR1 and CDR2: MNHEY and SMNVEV (reference sequence). The CDR3 is made up of 15 amino acids. V was cut by 1 base and J by 2 bases, with 12 bases left in between. CDR3 sequence: CASSLYQGSPYEQYF. CDR3 nucleotides: TGTGCCAGCAGTTTATACCAGGGATCCCCCTACGAGCAGTACTTC.

The chain joins TRBV2 to TRBJ2-7, with TRBD1 as a possible D gene (6 bases). This CDR3 region has 15 residues. V lost 7 bases, J lost 6 bases, and 22 bases lay in between. CDR1 and CDR2 (germline): SNHLY, FYNNEI. In DNA, the CDR3 is TGTGCCAGCACCGATGTACGAGGGGGTTGGGTCGAGCAGTACTTC. Translating it yields CASTDVRGGWVEQYF.

The rearrangement joins TRBV28 to TRBJ2-7; tentative D call: TRBD1 (6 bases). The germline gives CDR1 MDHEN, CDR2 SYDVKM. With 3 bases removed from V and 1 base from J, the gap between germline ends came to 19 bases. CDR3 length: 17 residues. The CDR3 sequence: CASSFFLGAEGSYEQYF. The CDR3 DNA reads TGTGCCAGCAGTTTTTTTCTGGGGGCGGAAGGGTCCTACGAGCAGTACTTC.

The gene calls are TRBV5-8 and TRBJ2-5, with 11 bases matching TRBD2. Germline trimming cut 2 bases from V and 1 base from J; bases unmatched to any gene: 10. The CDR3 is made up of 18 amino acids. Germline V gene data show CDR1 as SGHTS and CDR2 as YDEGEE. This chain's CDR3 is CASSFLLAGVSTQETQYF. CDR3 nucleotide sequence: TGTGCCAGCAGCTTTCTACTAGCGGGAGTCTCGACCCAAGAGACCCAGTACTTC.

The chain uses TRBV28 and TRBJ2-7, with 8 bases fitting TRBD1. Germline CDR1 reads MDHEN; CDR2 reads SYDVKM. The CDR3 runs 12 residues. The ends lost 6 bases at V and 4 bases at J; junction bases unmatched: 2. The CDR3 region is CASRGQVYEQYF. The CDR3 DNA is TGTGCCAGCAGGGGACAGGTTTACGAGCAGTACTTC.